These T cell receptor beta chains were read from a single sample in a study of Tregs in tolerant kidney transplant recipients. Profiling relied on immunoSEQ multiplex PCR, and the TCRdb table lists in-frame clones only, not all of them. This repertoire shows around 50,000 clones, around 80% found once; its top ten account for around 5.5%. What was sequenced was CD4+ T cells from blood. The source is a human donor in good health. Each CDR3 is given with its conserved first and last residue. A D gene is named only where the DNA matches it firmly. Not every row has a clone size; where given, it reads once, few, many or a size class.

J,size,D,V,CDR3,DNA
TRBJ2-2,NA,TRBD2,TRBV27,CASSLSLAGGPPGELFF,TGTGCCAGCAGTTTATCGTTAGCGGGAGGGCCCCCCGGGGAGCTGTTTTTT
TRBJ2-7,NA,NA,TRBV30,CAWARMGGSYEQYF,TGTGCCTGGGCCCGGATGGGGGGCTCCTACGAGCAGTACTTC
TRBJ2-7,NA,TRBD1,TRBV7-9,CASSPITGGVYEQYF,TGTGCCAGCAGCCCAATCACAGGGGGAGTCTACGAGCAGTACTTC
TRBJ2-2,NA,NA,TRBV19,CASSRQGISTGELFF,TGTGCCAGTAGTCGCCAGGGGATTAGCACCGGGGAGCTGTTTTTT
TRBJ2-5,once,NA,TRBV2,CASRRDPGQGGAQYF,TGTGCCAGCCGGAGAGACCCGGGCCAAGGGGGGGCCCAGTACTTC
TRBJ2-5,NA,NA,TRBV4-1,CASSQVLVGETQYF,TGCGCCAGCAGCCAAGTTCTCGTAGGAGAGACCCAGTACTTC
TRBJ1-1,once,NA,TRBV30,CAWSRGARDTEAFF,TGTGCCTGGAGTCGGGGGGCGCGGGACACTGAAGCTTTCTTT
TRBJ1-4,NA,NA,TRBV5-1,CASSLGHVATNEKLFF,TGCGCCAGCAGCTTGGGTCACGTTGCAACTAATGAAAAACTGTTTTTT
TRBJ1-3,NA,NA,TRBV4-3,CASSQETPGNTIYF,TGCGCCAGCAGCCAAGAAACACCTGGAAACACCATATATTTT
TRBJ2-1,NA,TRBD2,TRBV30,CAWRAWGSGSYNEQFF,TGTGCCTGGAGGGCCTGGGGGAGCGGGAGTTACAATGAGCAGTTCTTC
TRBJ2-1,few,NA,TRBV7-2,CASSPRRRTNPLNEQFF,TGTGCCAGCAGCCCACGTCGGAGGACAAACCCTCTTAATGAGCAGTTCTTC
TRBJ1-1,NA,NA,TRBV5-1,CASSLRPGNTEAFF,TGCGCCAGCAGCTTGCGGCCAGGGAACACTGAAGCTTTCTTT
TRBJ2-7,NA,NA,TRBV30,CAWSNWGSFSYEQYF,TGTGCCTGGAGTAATTGGGGGTCGTTCTCCTACGAGCAGTACTTC
TRBJ2-5,NA,TRBD2,TRBV5-1,CASSLGVAGGNQETQYF,TGCGCCAGCAGCTTGGGGGTAGCGGGAGGGAACCAAGAGACCCAGTACTTC
TRBJ1-2,NA,TRBD1,TRBV28,CASSLGQGALGYTF,TGTGCCAGCAGTTTAGGTCAGGGGGCACTTGGCTACACCTTC
TRBJ2-3,NA,NA,TRBV4-2,CASSQDPTNTDTQYF,TGTGCCAGCAGCCAAGATCCCACCAACACAGATACGCAGTATTTT
TRBJ2-7,NA,TRBD2,TRBV5-1,CASSTVAGGTYEQYF,TGCGCCAGCAGCACTGTAGCGGGGGGCACCTACGAGCAGTACTTC
TRBJ1-6,NA,TRBD1,TRBV10-3,CAISRQGGNSPLHF,TGTGCCATCAGTAGACAGGGGGGCAATTCACCCCTCCACTTT
TRBJ1-2,NA,NA,TRBV6-6,CVSSYFGTYTF,TGTGTCAGCAGTTACTTTGGGACCTACACCTTC
TRBJ1-1,few,TRBD1,TRBV9,CASSVGDRKSNTEAFF,TGTGCCAGCAGCGTAGGGGACAGAAAATCGAACACTGAAGCTTTCTTT
TRBJ1-1,NA,NA,TRBV5-6,CASSLNLRGRTEAFF,TGTGCCAGCAGCTTGAACCTCAGGGGTCGGACTGAAGCTTTCTTT
TRBJ2-3,few,TRBD2,TRBV9,CASSAGLAGGVTTQYF,TGTGCCAGCAGCGCGGGACTAGCGGGAGGGGTGACTACGCAGTATTTT
TRBJ2-5,NA,TRBD2,TRBV2,CASSELLAGGINQETQYF,TGTGCCAGCAGTGAGCTGCTAGCGGGGGGGATCAATCAAGAGACCCAGTACTTC
TRBJ1-1,NA,TRBD1,TRBV5-6,CASSATGMNTEAFF,TGTGCCAGCAGCGCGACAGGGATGAACACTGAAGCTTTCTTT
TRBJ2-1,NA,TRBD1,TRBV27,CASSLWTGGSLGEQFF,TGTGCCAGCAGTTTATGGACAGGGGGTTCCCTCGGGGAGCAGTTCTTC
TRBJ1-1,NA,NA,TRBV5-6,CASSLVGMNTEAFF,TGTGCCAGCAGCCTGGTTGGCATGAACACTGAAGCTTTCTTT
TRBJ2-7,NA,TRBD2,TRBV4-1,CASSRIPSGEQYF,TGCGCCAGCAGCCGCATTCCTAGCGGGGAGCAGTACTTC
TRBJ2-3,few,NA,TRBV12-5,CASGLNTQYF,TGTGCTAGTGGCCTGAATACGCAGTATTTT
TRBJ2-7,NA,TRBD2,TRBV5-1,CASSLAGSGRAAAYEQYF,TGCGCCAGCAGCTTGGCCGGGAGCGGGAGGGCGGCTGCCTACGAGCAGTACTTC
TRBJ2-3,NA,TRBD2,TRBV5-4,CASSLLRTSGLNGTDTQYF,TGTGCCAGCAGCTTGTTGAGGACTAGCGGATTAAACGGCACAGATACGCAGTATTTT
TRBJ2-5,NA,NA,TRBV11-2,CASSPIARGIQETQYF,TGTGCCAGCAGCCCCATAGCGCGGGGAATCCAAGAGACCCAGTACTTC
TRBJ2-7,NA,NA,TRBV19,CASSINRPRGIYEQYF,TGTGCCAGTAGTATAAATCGGCCCCGTGGAATCTACGAGCAGTACTTC
TRBJ2-5,NA,NA,TRBV30,CAWSVIPRGGLETQYF,TGTGCCTGGAGTGTCATCCCAAGGGGGGGGTTGGAGACCCAGTACTTC
TRBJ1-1,once,NA,TRBV29-1,CSTHGVGTANTEAFF,TGCAGCACCCATGGAGTAGGCACAGCGAACACTGAAGCTTTCTTT
TRBJ2-7,NA,NA,TRBV27,CASSRAGFREQYF,TGTGCCAGCAGTCGAGCAGGGTTCCGCGAGCAGTACTTC
TRBJ1-1,few,NA,TRBV6-4,CASSVSASRGTEAFF,TGTGCCAGCAGTGTCAGCGCCAGTAGGGGCACTGAAGCTTTCTTT
TRBJ1-5,NA,NA,TRBV6-5,CASSYSSNRQPQHF,TGTGCCAGCAGTTACTCGTCCAACCGCCAGCCCCAGCATTTT
TRBJ2-7,NA,TRBD1,TRBV27,CASRQTGGSSEQYF,TGTGCCAGCAGGCAAACAGGGGGCTCGTCCGAGCAGTACTTC
TRBJ2-6,NA,TRBD1,TRBV19,CASSLDRGRSGANVLTF,TGTGCCAGTAGTCTCGACAGGGGACGCTCTGGGGCCAACGTCCTGACTTTC
TRBJ1-2,NA,NA,TRBV27,CASRKVNGKYGYTF,TGTGCCAGCAGAAAAGTGAACGGGAAGTATGGCTACACCTTC
TRBJ2-4,NA,TRBD2,TRBV14,CASSLGGLAVAKNIQYF,TGTGCCAGCAGCCTAGGGGGACTAGCGGTAGCCAAAAACATTCAGTACTTC
TRBJ1-4,NA,NA,TRBV30,CAWRGRTGSEKLFF,TGTGCCTGGAGGGGACGAACGGGAAGCGAAAAACTGTTTTTT
TRBJ2-7,few,NA,TRBV11-2,CASSFQGRTSYEQYF,TGTGCCAGCAGCTTCCAAGGACGCACATCCTACGAGCAGTACTTC
TRBJ1-2,few,TRBD1,TRBV4-2,CASSYPTGGNYGYTF,TGTGCCAGCAGCTACCCGACAGGGGGTAACTATGGCTACACCTTC
TRBJ1-1,NA,NA,TRBV21-1,CASSKTAPNTEAFF,TGTGCCAGCAGCAAGACGGCCCCTAACACTGAAGCTTTCTTT
TRBJ1-2,NA,NA,TRBV28,CASSLSQVWGYTF,TGTGCCAGCAGTTTATCACAGGTCTGGGGCTACACCTTC
TRBJ1-1,NA,NA,TRBV19,CASKETGSVNTEAFF,TGTGCCAGTAAGGAGACAGGTTCCGTGAACACTGAAGCTTTCTTT
TRBJ2-5,once,NA,TRBV4-1,CASSHSPLMVETQYF,TGCGCCAGCAGCCACTCCCCCCTGATGGTGGAGACCCAGTACTTC
TRBJ2-3,NA,NA,TRBV6-5,CASSRKGPSTDTQYF,TGTGCCAGCAGCAGAAAGGGGCCCAGCACAGATACGCAGTATTTT
TRBJ2-7,NA,TRBD1,TRBV6-5,CASRSDRGYHEQYF,TGTGCCAGCAGATCGGACAGGGGGTACCACGAGCAGTACTTC
TRBJ2-7,NA,TRBD2,TRBV15,CATSSPGGGLSSYEQYF,TGTGCCACCAGCTCGCCCGGGGGGGGGTTAAGCTCCTACGAGCAGTACTTC
TRBJ2-2,NA,TRBD2,TRBV10-3,CAISERTSDDTGELFF,TGTGCCATCAGTGAACGGACTAGCGATGACACCGGGGAGCTGTTTTTT
TRBJ2-2,NA,NA,TRBV6-5,CASSYSTPGPTGELFF,TGTGCCAGCAGTTACTCAACACCAGGGCCTACCGGGGAGCTGTTTTTT
TRBJ2-1,NA,TRBD2,TRBV5-1,CASSLEGTSRHEQFF,TGCGCCAGCAGCTTGGAAGGGACTAGCCGGCATGAGCAGTTCTTC
TRBJ2-2,NA,NA,TRBV10-3,CATGGEANTGELFF,TGTGCCACCGGCGGGGAGGCTAACACCGGGGAGCTGTTTTTT